These 25 T cell receptor beta chains share one sample of origin, sequenced in a study of low-dose radiotherapy and immunotherapy resistance in tumors. Time point reported: after trial treatment. The treatment: LDRT plus nivolumab, ipilimumab, low-dose cyclophosphamide and aspirin (RACIN trial). Primers used for first-strand cDNA, a TRAV- and TRBV-specific set, covered both alpha and beta chains. With a V-primer adapter and a constant-region primer, TCRs were amplified for about 20 PCR cycles. TCRdb called the reads again in MiXCR, with one record for every CDR3 protein. The sample includes about 100,000 distinct CDR3 sequences, roughly 20% of them seen just once. The sample consisted of PBMCs, taken after low-dose radiotherapy plus immunotherapy. These receptors all stem from a male donor with prostate cancer.

Of note for this clonotype: Given a far larger clone just one base away, this is likely a sequencing read error. J is TRBJ2-7 and V is TRBV6-2 or TRBV6-3; possibly TRBD2 for D (5 bases). The last part of the DNA fits TRBJ2-1 better; the J call may be wrong. Looked up from germline, CDR1 is MNHEY and CDR2 is SVGEGT. This CDR3 spans 16 amino acids. The CDR3 sequence is CATLLRVLKGYNEQFF. The CDR3 DNA is TGTGCCACCTTGTTGAGGGTCCTCAAGGGCTACAATGAGCAGTTCTTC.

This clonotype has at least ten counts. The chain recombines TRBV5-5 with TRBJ2-7; D unresolved. V lost 4 bases and J 2 bases, leaving 7 bases between the germline ends. The CDR3 has 12 amino acids. The germline V gene encodes CDR1 SGHKS and CDR2 YYEKEE (reference sequence). The CDR3 DNA sequence: TGTGCCAGCAGCCGACCCACCTACGAGCAGTACTTC. Protein product: CASSRPTYEQYF.

This clonotype was counted many times. The genes are TRBV28 and TRBJ1-5; D is unresolved. The germline V gene has CDR1 MDHEN and CDR2 SYDVKM. This CDR3 has 12 residues. V lost 5 bases, J lost 5 bases, and 7 bases lay in between. Written as DNA, the CDR3 is TGTGCCAGCAGTGCGGCGGATCAGCCCCAGCATTTT. Encoded protein: CASSAADQPQHF.

The chain has TRBV7-3 and TRBJ2-1, with 13 bases matching TRBD2. Losses at the gene ends were 4 bases for V and 8 bases for J; bases not matched to a gene: 11. Germline CDR1 and CDR2: SGHTA and FQGTGA. The CDR3 totals 17 residues. CDR3 residues: CASSSTSGGAGIHEQFF. The CDR3 DNA reads as TGTGCCAGCAGCTCCACTAGCGGGGGGGCCGGTATCCATGAGCAGTTCTTC. The full variable domain, completed using reference TRBV7-3 and TRBJ2-1, is GAGVSQTPSNKVTEKGKYVELRCDPISGHTALYWYRQSLGQGPEFLIYFQGTGAADDSGLPNDRFFAVRPEGSVSTLKIQRTERGDSAVYLCASSSTSGGAGIHEQFFGPGTRLTVL.

Many counts were recorded for this clonotype. This rearrangement joins TRBV5-1 to TRBJ2-7; the D gene could be TRBD1 or TRBD2 (7 bases each). The CDR3 length is 12 residues. The V end was cut by 7 bases, the J end by 6 bases, with 14 bases between. Germline CDR1 reads SGHRS; CDR2 reads YFSETQ. DNA for the CDR3: TGCGCCAGCGGGGAGGGGGCTGGCGAGCAGTACTTC. It specifies CASGEGAGEQYF.

V and J are TRBV5-1 and TRBJ2-2; TRBD2 aligns across 12 bases. Germline-derived CDR1 and CDR2 are SGHRS and YFSETQ. CDR3 length equals 18 residues. The V segment lost 1 base and the J segment 6 bases; nucleotides outside the gene matches: 10. The CDR3 DNA follows: TGCGCCAGCAGCTTGCGAGTGACTAGCGGGAGTGGAGCCGGGGAGCTGTTTTTT. Its protein is CASSLRVTSGSGAGELFF.

This clonotype has a count of ten or more. The chain employs TRBV6-1 and TRBJ1-2; TRBD1 is a possible D gene (6 bases). Germline V gene data show CDR1 as MNHNS and CDR2 as SASEGT. Trimming cost V 6 bases and J 4 bases, with 18 bases left between them. The CDR3 is 15 amino acids. The CDR3 DNA reads as TGTGCCAGCAGCTTAGTCCTACAGGGCCTCTATGGCTACACCTTC. It translates to CASSLVLQGLYGYTF.

Points on this clonotype: A far larger clone is one nucleotide away, so this likely arose from a read error. The chain has TRBV13 and TRBJ2-1, with D tentatively TRBD1 (6 bases). The CDR3 totals 17 residues. Trimming removed 7 bases at V and 3 bases at J, with 22 bases between. Germline CDR1 reads PRHDT; CDR2 reads FYEKMQ (reference sequence). CDR3 region: CASIQEGWDKDYNEQFF. The CDR3 coding sequence is TGTGCCAGCATCCAAGAAGGGTGGGACAAGGACTACAATGAGCAGTTCTTC.

This clonotype was recorded many times. The V gene is TRBV10-3, the J gene TRBJ2-2; 10 nucleotides align to TRBD2. CDR1 and CDR2 (germline): ENHRY, SYGVKD. The V gene end was trimmed by 4 bases and the J gene end by 5 bases; junction bases not matched to a gene: 4. The length of the CDR3 is 15 residues. The CDR3 loop is CAISGGTSETGELFF. CDR3 nucleotides: TGTGCCATCAGTGGGGGGACTAGCGAGACCGGGGAGCTGTTTTTT.

This clonotype was observed at least ten times. J is TRBJ2-1 and V is TRBV7-8; D gene unclear. Trimming took off 1 base at V and 10 bases at J, with 11 bases between the two ends. The CDR3 spans 13 residues. CDR1 SGHVS and CDR2 FQNEAQ come from the germline V gene. CDR3 sequence (DNA): TGTGCCAGCAGCTTAGAAGCCAGCCGGGAGCAGTTCTTC. Encoded protein: CASSLEASREQFF.

In this sample, this clonotype turned up many times. The gene calls are TRBV9 and TRBJ1-5, with D possibly being TRBD1 (5 bases). Germline V CDR1 and CDR2: SGDLS, YYNGEE. V was cut by 7 bases and J by 7 bases, with 9 bases left in between. This CDR3 is 11 amino acids long. CDR3 region: CASGNRQPQHF. DNA of the CDR3: TGTGCCAGCGGGAACAGGCAGCCCCAGCATTTT.

This clonotype was detected ten times or more. The genes are TRBV3-1 and TRBJ2-5, with D unresolved. Per germline, CDR1 LGHDT and CDR2 YNNKEL (reference sequence). Trimming left V 2 bases short and J 4 bases short, with 5 bases between. The CDR3 totals 12 residues. This CDR3 is CASSQIRETQYF. For the CDR3, the DNA is TGTGCCAGCAGCCAAATCAGAGAGACCCAGTACTTC.

This sequence joins TRBV29-1 and TRBJ1-5, with D possibly being TRBD1 (5 bases). CDR3 length: 13 residues. Germline V CDR1 and CDR2: SQVTM, ANQGSEA. With 0 bases removed from V and 2 bases from J, the gap between germline ends came to 5 bases. The CDR3 coding sequence is TGCAGCGTTGAAGAGGGGGGCAATCAGCCCCAGCATTTT. This gives the protein CSVEEGGNQPQHF.

This clonotype was detected ten times or more. The chain recombines TRBV7-2 with TRBJ1-4; no clear D. Germline-derived CDR1 and CDR2 are SGHTA and FQGNSA. The CDR3 loop spans 17 amino acids. V was trimmed by 5 bases and J by 3 bases, leaving 19 bases between them. The CDR3 loop reads CASSAQQSRSANEKLFF. The CDR3 bases are TGTGCCAGCAGCGCACAACAGTCGAGATCGGCTAATGAAAAACTGTTTTTT.

This clonotype has more than one count but fewer than ten. The chain employs TRBV18 and TRBJ2-7, with D maybe TRBD2 (6 bases). Deletions cut 3 bases from V and 4 bases from J, with 16 bases between. Germline V gene lookup returns CDR1 KGHSH and CDR2 LQKENI. The CDR3 sequence is 15 residues long. The CDR3 nucleotides are TGTGCCAGCTCACCTACTGGAGGGCTCCAATACGAGCAGTACTTC. Translating it yields CASSPTGGLQYEQYF. Drawing the rest from reference TRBV18 and TRBJ2-7, the complete variable domain is NAGVMQNPRHLVRRRGQEARLRCSPMKGHSHVYWYRQLPEEGLKFMVYLQKENIIDESGMPKERFSAEFPKEGPSILRIQQVVRGDSAAYFCASSPTGGLQYEQYFGPGTRLTVT.

The chain combines TRBV2 with TRBJ2-1; TRBD1 aligns across 8 bases. The germline V gene encodes CDR1 SNHLY and CDR2 FYNNEI. With V trimmed by 4 bases and J by 6 bases, 5 bases remained unmatched. This CDR3 has 14 amino acids. CDR3 nucleotides: TGTGCCAGCAGTGCCCAGACAGGGGTCAATGAGCAGTTCTTC. Translating it yields CASSAQTGVNEQFF.

This clonotype was observed at least ten times. The chain carries TRBV6-5 and TRBJ2-1; the match to TRBD2 covers 8 bases. This CDR3 comprises 14 residues. Germline CDR1 is MNHEY and CDR2 is SVGAGI. V lost 5 bases, J lost 10 bases, and 10 bases stayed unmatched. The CDR3 is CASSLDGGVGEQFF. CDR3 DNA sequence: TGTGCCAGCAGTCTCGACGGGGGGGTCGGGGAGCAGTTCTTC.

Turning to this clonotype: It is likely a read error: a sequence one base away is far more abundant. This chain uses TRBV4-1 with TRBJ2-5; 7 bases agree with TRBD2. Germline CDR1 and CDR2: MGHRA and YSYEKL. V shed 1 base and J 11 bases; nucleotides not matched to a gene: 10. CDR3 length equals 14 residues. This CDR3 reads CASSQALLAVEQYF. CDR3 DNA sequence: TGCGCCAGCAGCCAAGCCCTCCTAGCGGTTGAGCAGTACTTC.

This clonotype appeared many times. The genes are TRBV20-1 and TRBJ1-1; D is undetermined. Germline assignment: CDR1 DFQATT and CDR2 SNEGSKA (reference sequence). Trimming pared 5 bases from V and 7 bases from J, leaving 20 bases between. This CDR3 is 14 amino acids long. The CDR3, as DNA: TGCAGTGCTCCCCCCGGGAGCGGGAACCGTGAAGCTTTCTTT. Protein product: CSAPPGSGNREAFF.

This clonotype showed up many times. V gene TRBV2 combines with J gene TRBJ1-5; 11 nucleotides align to TRBD1. Germline V lookup: CDR1 SNHLY, CDR2 FYNNEI. The CDR3 length is 15 residues. The J segment lost 6 bases and the V segment lost 7 bases, leaving 8 bases of the junction unmatched. The DNA of the CDR3 is TGTGCCAGCAAGGGACAGGGGGGTCTTGGTCAGCCCCAGCATTTT. Translation gives CASKGQGGLGQPQHF.

The V call is TRBV18, the J call TRBJ2-1; D ambiguous. CDR3 length: 15 amino acids. Trimming left V 0 bases short and J 2 bases short, with 8 bases between. Germline V CDR1 and CDR2: KGHSH, LQKENI. The CDR3 sequence: CASSPPGSAYNEQFF. In nucleotides, the CDR3 is TGTGCCAGCTCACCACCGGGTTCAGCCTACAATGAGCAGTTCTTC.

In this sample, this clonotype turned up a few times. V and J are TRBV5-1 and TRBJ2-3, with D hard to call. CDR1 is SGHRS, CDR2 YFSETQ, per germline. This CDR3 spans 14 amino acids. V shed 4 bases and J shed 6 bases, with 15 bases lying between them. CDR3 in DNA: TGCGCCAGCAGCGCGGACGGGCAGGAGGATACGCAGTATTTT. Protein product: CASSADGQEDTQYF.

This clonotype was seen many times. J is TRBJ1-5 and V is TRBV29-1; a possible D gene is TRBD1 (5 bases). This CDR3 comprises 13 residues. The V gene lost 6 bases and the J gene lost 7 bases, with 16 bases spanning the gap. CDR1 is SQVTM, CDR2 ANQGSEA, per germline. The CDR3 sequence is CSVGGDRGQPQHF. CDR3 DNA: TGCAGCGTCGGGGGGGATCGGGGGCAGCCCCAGCATTTT.

This clonotype showed up many times. This chain uses TRBV4-2 with TRBJ2-2, with 7 nucleotides matching TRBD2. The CDR3 sequence is 16 residues long. After removal of 2 bases from V and 4 bases from J, the junction contained 7 bases not matched to a gene. The germline V gene has CDR1 LGHNA and CDR2 YNFKEQ. The CDR3 loop is CASSQPGRGSTGELFF. In DNA form, the CDR3 reads TGTGCCAGCAGCCAACCGGGGAGGGGTTCCACCGGGGAGCTGTTTTTT.

This clonotype occurred a few times. V is TRBV7-7 and J is TRBJ2-7; possibly TRBD2 for D (6 bases). Per the germline V gene, CDR1 is SSHAT and CDR2 is FNYEAQ (reference sequence). This CDR3 has 18 amino acids. With 3 bases removed from V and 1 base from J, the gap between germline ends came to 22 bases. The chain's CDR3 is CASSFQYPRRGASYEQYF. DNA for the CDR3: TGTGCCAGCAGCTTCCAGTACCCCAGGAGGGGCGCTTCCTACGAGCAGTACTTC.